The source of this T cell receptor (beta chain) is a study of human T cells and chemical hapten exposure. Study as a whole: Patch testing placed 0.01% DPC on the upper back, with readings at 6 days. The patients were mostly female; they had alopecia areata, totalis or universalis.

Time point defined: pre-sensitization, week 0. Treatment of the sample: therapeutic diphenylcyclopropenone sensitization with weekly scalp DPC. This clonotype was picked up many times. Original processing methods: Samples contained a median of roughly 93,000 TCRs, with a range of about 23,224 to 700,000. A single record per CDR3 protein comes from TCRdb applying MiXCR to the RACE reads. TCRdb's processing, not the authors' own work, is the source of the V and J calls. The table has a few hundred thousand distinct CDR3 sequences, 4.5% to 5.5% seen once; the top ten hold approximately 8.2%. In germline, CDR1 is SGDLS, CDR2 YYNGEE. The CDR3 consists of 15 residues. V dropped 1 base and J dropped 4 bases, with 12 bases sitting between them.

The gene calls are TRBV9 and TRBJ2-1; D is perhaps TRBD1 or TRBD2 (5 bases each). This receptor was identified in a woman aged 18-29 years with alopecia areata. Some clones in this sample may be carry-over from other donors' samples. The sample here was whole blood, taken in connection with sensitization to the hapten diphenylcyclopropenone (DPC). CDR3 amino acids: CASSVSGGRYNEQFF. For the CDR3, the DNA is TGTGCCAGCAGCGTAAGTGGGGGACGTTACAATGAGCAGTTCTTC.